This T cell receptor (beta chain) is drawn from a study of T cells after yellow fever vaccination. Study-wide results and caveats: Subsequent booster samples again held most clones from primary vaccination (roughly 96% CD4, 88% CD8).

TCRdb independently ran MiXCR on the 5' RACE reads; one entry per CDR3 protein. The profile covers around 320,000 distinct CDR3 sequences, with around a tenth appearing a single time and about 3.5% taken by the ten largest. Germline-derived CDR1 and CDR2 are ENHRY and SYGVKD. The CDR3 is 16 amino acids. V was pared by 0 bases and J by 5 bases, with 11 bases between. To note about this clonotype: Its antigen is undetermined.

The sample consisted of CD4+ T cells sorted from PBMCs, taken 45 days after the yellow fever booster vaccination. This receptor was taken from a man aged 18 to 29 who received the YFV17D yellow fever vaccine. V usage is TRBV10-3 and J usage is TRBJ1-6; D is possibly TRBD1 (5 bases). CDR3 bases: TGTGCCATCAGTGAGTCTGTGTTACAGGATAATTCACCCCTCCACTTT. Amino acid sequence: CAISESVLQDNSPLHF.